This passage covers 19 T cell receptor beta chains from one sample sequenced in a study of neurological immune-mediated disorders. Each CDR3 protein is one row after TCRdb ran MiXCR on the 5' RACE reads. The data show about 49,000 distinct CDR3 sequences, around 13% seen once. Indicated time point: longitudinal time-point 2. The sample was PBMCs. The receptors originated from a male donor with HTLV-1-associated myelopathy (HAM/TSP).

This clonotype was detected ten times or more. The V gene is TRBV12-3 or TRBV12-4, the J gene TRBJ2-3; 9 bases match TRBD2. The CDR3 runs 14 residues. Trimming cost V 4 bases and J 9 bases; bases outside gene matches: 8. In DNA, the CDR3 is TGTGCCAGCAGTTCGTCCCCTCTAGCGGGGACGCAGTATTTT. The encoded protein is CASSSSPLAGTQYF.

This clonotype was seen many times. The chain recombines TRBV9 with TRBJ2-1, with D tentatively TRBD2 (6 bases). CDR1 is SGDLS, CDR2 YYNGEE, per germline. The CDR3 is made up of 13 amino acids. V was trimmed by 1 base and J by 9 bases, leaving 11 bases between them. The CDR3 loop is CASSVIAEGEQFF. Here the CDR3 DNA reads TGTGCCAGCAGCGTAATAGCGGAGGGTGAGCAGTTCTTC.

In nucleotides, the CDR3 is TGTGCCAGCAGTTCCGCGTCCGTAGCCAAAAACATTCAGTACTTC. It is translated as CASSSASVAKNIQYF. The gene calls are TRBV27 and TRBJ2-4; D not certain. Germline loops: CDR1 MNHEY, CDR2 SMNVEV (reference sequence). Between the trimmed V and J ends, which lost 4 bases and 0 bases, there was a span of 10 bases. This CDR3 is built from 15 residues.

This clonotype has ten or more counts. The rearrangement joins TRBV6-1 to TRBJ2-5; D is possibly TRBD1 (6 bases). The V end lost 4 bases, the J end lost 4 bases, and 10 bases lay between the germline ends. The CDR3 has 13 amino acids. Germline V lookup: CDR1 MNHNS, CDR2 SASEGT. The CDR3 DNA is TGTGCCAGCAGTGCCACAGGGCGAGAGACCCAGTACTTC. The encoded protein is CASSATGRETQYF.

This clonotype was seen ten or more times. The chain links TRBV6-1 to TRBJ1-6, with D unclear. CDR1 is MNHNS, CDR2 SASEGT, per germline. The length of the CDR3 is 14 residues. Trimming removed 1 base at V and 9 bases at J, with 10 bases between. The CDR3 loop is CASSEVGQISPLHF. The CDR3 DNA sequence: TGTGCCAGCAGTGAAGTCGGGCAGATTTCACCCCTCCACTTT.

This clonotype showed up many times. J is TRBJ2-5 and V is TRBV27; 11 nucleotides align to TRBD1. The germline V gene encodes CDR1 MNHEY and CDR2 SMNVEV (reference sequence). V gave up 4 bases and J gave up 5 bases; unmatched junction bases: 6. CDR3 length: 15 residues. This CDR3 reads CASSSGTGGAETQYF. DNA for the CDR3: TGTGCCAGCAGTTCTGGGACAGGGGGTGCTGAGACCCAGTACTTC.

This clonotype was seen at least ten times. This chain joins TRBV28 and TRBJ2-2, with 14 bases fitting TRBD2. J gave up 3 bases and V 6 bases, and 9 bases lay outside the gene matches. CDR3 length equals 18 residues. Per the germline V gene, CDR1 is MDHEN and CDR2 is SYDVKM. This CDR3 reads CASSSWTSGGPDTGELFF. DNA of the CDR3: TGTGCCAGCAGCTCCTGGACTAGCGGGGGGCCCGACACCGGGGAGCTGTTTTTT.

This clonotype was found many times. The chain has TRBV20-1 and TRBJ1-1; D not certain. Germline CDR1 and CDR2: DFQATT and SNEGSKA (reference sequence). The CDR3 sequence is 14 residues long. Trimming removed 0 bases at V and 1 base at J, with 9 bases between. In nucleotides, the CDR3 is TGCAGTGCTAGAGAGGGCATTCCGAACACTGAAGCTTTCTTT. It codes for CSAREGIPNTEAFF.

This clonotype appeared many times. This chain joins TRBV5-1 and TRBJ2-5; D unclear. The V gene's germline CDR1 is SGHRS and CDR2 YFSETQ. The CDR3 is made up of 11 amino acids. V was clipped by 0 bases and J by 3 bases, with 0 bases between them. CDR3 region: CASSLEETQYF. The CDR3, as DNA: TGCGCCAGCAGCTTGGAAGAGACCCAGTACTTC.

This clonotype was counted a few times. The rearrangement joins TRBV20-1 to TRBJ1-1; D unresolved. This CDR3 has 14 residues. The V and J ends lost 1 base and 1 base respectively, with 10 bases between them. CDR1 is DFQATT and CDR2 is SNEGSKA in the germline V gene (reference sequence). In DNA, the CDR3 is TGCAGTGCTAGAGGCGAACGCGGGAACACTGAAGCTTTCTTT. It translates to CSARGERGNTEAFF.

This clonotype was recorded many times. CDR3: CASSLNGGANEQFF. DNA of the CDR3: TGTGCCAGCAGCCTTAACGGGGGGGCCAATGAGCAGTTCTTC. The chain recombines TRBV7-8 with TRBJ2-1, with 8 bases fitting TRBD2. Germline V gene sequence: CDR1 SGHVS, CDR2 FQNEAQ. This CDR3 is 14 amino acids long. J lost 6 bases, V lost 5 bases, and 6 bases had no gene match.

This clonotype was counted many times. DNA for the CDR3: TGTGCCAGCACCAAAGGGGGAATGGCGGGGTACGGGACCCAGTACTTC. Amino acids: CASTKGGMAGYGTQYF. The chain couples TRBV6-5 to TRBJ2-5; D possibly matches TRBD1 or TRBD2 (6 bases each). Trimming took 7 bases from V and 7 from J, leaving 25 bases between them. The CDR3 extends over 16 amino acids. Germline lookup yields CDR1 MNHEY and CDR2 SVGAGI.

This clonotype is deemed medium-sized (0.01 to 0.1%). CDR3 residues: CASSTGPADTEAFF. DNA of the CDR3: TGTGCCAGCAGCACCGGGCCTGCCGACACTGAAGCTTTCTTT. V is TRBV9 and J is TRBJ1-1; D is unresolved. The CDR3 is 14 amino acids. From germline, CDR1 is SGDLS and CDR2 YYNGEE. Trimming cost V 4 bases and J 3 bases, with 13 bases left between them.

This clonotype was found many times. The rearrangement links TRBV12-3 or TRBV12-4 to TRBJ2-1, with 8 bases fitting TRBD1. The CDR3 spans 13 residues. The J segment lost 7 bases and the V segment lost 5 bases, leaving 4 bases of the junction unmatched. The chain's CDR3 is CASSLTGANEQFF. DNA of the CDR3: TGTGCCAGCAGTCTGACAGGGGCAAATGAGCAGTTCTTC.

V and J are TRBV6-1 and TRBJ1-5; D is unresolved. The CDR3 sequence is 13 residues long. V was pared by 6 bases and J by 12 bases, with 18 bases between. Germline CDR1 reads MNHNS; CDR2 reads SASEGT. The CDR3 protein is CASSVAANHLQHF. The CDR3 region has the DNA TGTGCCAGCAGCGTGGCGGCAAATCATCTCCAGCATTTT.

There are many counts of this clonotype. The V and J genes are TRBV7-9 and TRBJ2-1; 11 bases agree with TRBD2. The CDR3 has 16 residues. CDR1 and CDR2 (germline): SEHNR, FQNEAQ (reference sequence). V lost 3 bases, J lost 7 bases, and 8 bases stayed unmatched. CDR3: CASSFSLAGGSNEQFF. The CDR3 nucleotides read TGTGCCAGCAGCTTCAGCCTAGCGGGGGGTTCTAATGAGCAGTTCTTC.

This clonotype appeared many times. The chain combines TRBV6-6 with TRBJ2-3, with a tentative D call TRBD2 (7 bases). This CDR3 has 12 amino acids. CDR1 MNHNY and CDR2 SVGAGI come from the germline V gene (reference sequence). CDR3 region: CACGGGTDTQYF. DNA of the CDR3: TGTGCTTGCGGGGGCGGCACAGATACGCAGTATTTT.

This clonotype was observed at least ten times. CDR3 in DNA: TGTGCCAGCTCACCCTTTGCGGGACTAGCGGGGGACAACTACAATGAGCAGTTCTTC. Its protein is CASSPFAGLAGDNYNEQFF. The chain carries TRBV18 and TRBJ2-1, with TRBD2 matching 14 bases. CDR3 length: 19 amino acids. The germline V gene has CDR1 KGHSH and CDR2 LQKENI. V lost 3 bases to trimming and J lost 3 bases; unmatched junction nucleotides: 10. The full variable domain, its missing parts supplied by reference TRBV18 and TRBJ2-1, is NAGVMQNPRHLVRRRGQEARLRCSPMKGHSHVYWYRQLPEEGLKFMVYLQKENIIDESGMPKERFSAEFPKEGPSILRIQQVVRGDSAAYFCASSPFAGLAGDNYNEQFFGPGTRLTVL.

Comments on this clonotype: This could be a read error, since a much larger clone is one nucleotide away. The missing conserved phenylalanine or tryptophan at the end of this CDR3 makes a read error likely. CDR3 sequence (DNA): TGCAGTGCTAGGGGGGCCCCTAGGTACGAGCAGTACTTA. Amino acid sequence: CSARGAPRYEQYL. The chain uses TRBV20-1 and TRBJ2-7, with a weak D call TRBD1 (6 bases). Trimming shortened V by 3 bases and J by 4 bases, and 13 bases separated the two germline ends. The germline CDR1 and CDR2 sequences are DFQATT and SNEGSKA (reference sequence). CDR3 length equals 13 residues.